This T cell receptor (beta chain) was sequenced in a study of CD8 T cells in ankylosing spondylitis. From the 5' RACE reads, TCRdb called clonotypes with MiXCR, one entry per CDR3 protein. This table has some 300,000 distinct CDR3 sequences, less than 25% appearing once. About this clonotype itself: Germline and junction disagree at one end, which may indicate a read error.

Source material: blood, either unsorted or a sorted T cell fraction (not recorded which). The source is a female donor with ankylosing spondylitis or in good health (not recorded which).

This CDR3 reads CCATTRGTSGVDTQYF. CDR3 bases: TGCTGTGCTACCACCAGGGGAACTAGCGGGGTAGATACGCAGTATTTT. The genes are TRBV20-1 and TRBJ2-3, with 10 bases matching TRBD2. The CDR3 loop spans 16 amino acids. Per the germline V gene, CDR1 is DFQATT and CDR2 is SNEGSKA (reference sequence).